One sample yielded the 9 T cell receptor beta chains listed below, sequenced in a study of shared clonotypes between healthy human individuals (dated by TCRdb to the early 2020s). The library was prepared using the immunoSEQ multiplex PCR assay. TCRdb stores this immuneACCESS table with in-frame sequences only. Part of the clones is absent; in the studies checked, under half of the shortfall reflects unresolved V genes, and no reason is known for the rest. The sample table contains 2 million to 2.5 million clones; only one count was recorded for around 95% of them. The biggest ten clones account for approximately 0.13% of the sample. The sample comprised naive CD4+ T cells sorted from blood. Taken with the paper, the label for cell subset or site translates to: CD45RA+ positively selected. All receptors come from a man between 18 and 35 years old in good health.

J is TRBJ2-2 and V is TRBV7-8, with 7 bases aligning to TRBD2. Trimming cost V 5 bases and J 1 base; bases outside gene matches: 10. Germline-derived CDR1 and CDR2 are SGHVS and FQNEAQ. The CDR3 extends over 17 amino acids. This chain's CDR3 is CASSPRGVAGNTGELFF. The CDR3 nucleotides read TGTGCCAGCAGCCCCCGGGGGGTAGCGGGGAACACCGGGGAGCTGTTTTTT.

This chain joins TRBV14 and TRBJ2-2; 7 nucleotides line up with TRBD1. V lost 3 bases and J lost 7; bases outside the gene matches: 8. Germline CDR1 and CDR2: SGHDN and FVKESK. The CDR3 consists of 15 residues. The CDR3 DNA follows: TGTGCCAGCAGCCACCAAACAGGGGCCGGCGGGGAGCTGTTTTTT. It encodes CASSHQTGAGGELFF.

The chain combines TRBV5-4 with TRBJ2-7; 12 bases align to TRBD1. Germline V gene sequence: CDR1 SGHNT, CDR2 YYREEE (reference sequence). V shed 4 bases and J 5 bases; nucleotides not matched to a gene: 7. CDR3 length: 15 residues. The CDR3 reads CASSPGQGAANEQYF. CDR3 DNA sequence: TGTGCCAGCAGCCCGGGACAGGGGGCTGCCAACGAGCAGTACTTC.

The genes are TRBV18 and TRBJ2-6; the D is unclear. The V and J ends lost 3 bases and 0 bases respectively, with 9 bases between them. The germline CDR1 and CDR2 sequences are KGHSH and LQKENI. The CDR3 has 16 residues. The CDR3 nucleotides read TGTGCCAGCTCACCTCTCCCGGTCTCTGGGGCCAACGTCCTGACTTTC. Protein sequence: CASSPLPVSGANVLTF.

DNA for the CDR3: TGTGCCACAACGCACGGGGTCCGGGAGACCCAGTACTTC. This gives the protein CATTHGVRETQYF. V usage is TRBV10-3 and J usage is TRBJ2-5, with D perhaps TRBD2 (5 bases). Trimming left V 10 bases short and J 5 bases short, with 17 bases between. Looked up from germline, CDR1 is ENHRY and CDR2 is SYGVKD. This CDR3 contains 13 residues.

The chain couples TRBV6-1 to TRBJ2-1; perhaps TRBD1 as D (5 bases). Trimming shortened V by 8 bases and J by 8 bases, and 16 bases separated the two germline ends. The CDR3 totals 13 residues. Germline lookup yields CDR1 MNHNS and CDR2 SASEGT. The CDR3 region is CASRQGGHDEQFF. The DNA for the CDR3 is TGTGCCAGCCGGCAGGGCGGACACGATGAGCAGTTCTTC.

The chain combines TRBV23-1 with TRBJ1-2; weak D call: TRBD1 (5 bases). TRBV23-1 is placed among ORFs of uncertain function. This CDR3 has 15 residues. Deletions cut 4 bases from V and 5 bases from J, with 17 bases between. The CDR3 loop reads CASSPGPPLEYGYTF. The CDR3 DNA is TGCGCCAGCAGTCCGGGACCCCCGTTAGAGTATGGCTACACCTTC.

This clone was seen only a few times. The V and J genes are TRBV2 and TRBJ1-1; D unresolved. Germline V gives CDR1 SNHLY, CDR2 FYNNEI. The CDR3 covers 17 residues. Between the trimmed V and J ends, which lost 2 bases and 1 base, there was a span of 17 bases. Here the CDR3 reads CASSERFPWVGNTEAFF. The CDR3 bases are TGTGCCAGCAGTGAACGTTTTCCCTGGGTTGGGAACACTGAAGCTTTCTTT.

V and J are TRBV10-1 and TRBJ2-7; tentatively, D is TRBD2 (7 bases). Germline loops: CDR1 WNHNN, CDR2 SYGVQD (reference sequence). V was trimmed by 0 bases and J by 6 bases, leaving 9 bases between them. CDR3 length: 13 amino acids. The CDR3 bases are TGCGCCAGCAGTGAGTCGGGGGGGCGCGAGCAGTACTTC. This sequence encodes CASSESGGREQYF.